These 5 T cell receptor beta chains originate from one sample sequenced in a study of blood T cells in healthy people across ages. Next came a second PCR, run for roughly 6 to 11 cycles, which used a sample-barcoded 5' primer along with a J-beta primer mix. MiXCR was run by TCRdb on the 5' RACE reads, yielding one entry per CDR3 protein. The sample comprises around 800,000 distinct CDR3 sequences, under 80% of which are singletons, and around a quarter rests with the top ten. What was sequenced was blood. Receptor source: a man younger than 45 in good health.

The gene calls are TRBV21-1 and TRBJ2-3; TRBD1, the table's D call, lacks a check against the DNA. TRBV21-1 is tagged as a pseudogene. The CDR3 sequence is 16 residues long. CDR3 nucleotide sequence: TGTGCCAGCAGCAATAAGGCGGGACCTCGCACAGATACGCAGTATTTT. Translating gives CASSNKAGPRTDTQYF.

CDR3 sequence reads: CASIGDAYEQYF. DNA for the CDR3: TGTGCCAGCATCGGGGATGCCTACGAGCAGTACTTC. The V call is TRBV2, the J call TRBJ2-7; TRBD2 might be the D (5 bases). Germline CDR1 reads SNHLY; CDR2 reads FYNNEI. V was trimmed by 7 bases and J by 2 bases, leaving 9 bases between them. CDR3 length: 12 residues.

The V and J genes are TRBV3-1 and TRBJ2-1; possible D gene TRBD1, 6 bases. The CDR3 runs 14 residues. Trimming took off 4 bases at V and 4 bases at J, with 11 bases between the two ends. Germline V gene lookup returns CDR1 LGHDT and CDR2 YNNKEL (reference sequence). In nucleotides, the CDR3 is TGTGCCAGCAGCCGAGGACAGCTGTACAATGAGCAGTTCTTC. Translating gives CASSRGQLYNEQFF.

Details on this clonotype: At one end, the junction sequence differs from germline, possibly due to a read error. This chain joins TRBV4-3 and TRBJ2-1; 13 bases are a match to TRBD2. CDR3 length equals 16 residues. CDR1 and CDR2 (germline): LGHNA, YSLEER. Here the CDR3 reads CVSSQPGLAGANEQFF. The CDR3, as DNA: TGCGTCAGCAGCCAACCCGGACTAGCGGGGGCCAATGAGCAGTTCTTC.

This clonotype has only a few counts. The genes are TRBV12-3 or TRBV12-4 and TRBJ1-2; maybe TRBD1 (6 bases). This CDR3 region has 14 residues. V gave up 2 bases and J gave up 6 bases, with 13 bases separating them. The CDR3 sequence: CASSLRGARDGYTF. The CDR3 nucleotides are TGTGCCAGCAGTTTACGGGGGGCACGCGATGGCTACACCTTC.